A selection of T cell receptor beta chains follows, all from one sample in a study of beta chain features in type 1 diabetes. Repertoires were generated with immunoSEQ multiplex PCR, while TCRdb's copy carries only in-frame clones and drops some. The data contain under 400,000 clones, around 13% of them singletons. Input material: naive CD4+ T cells from blood. These receptors were obtained from a man younger than 30 in good health. CDR3s include the opening cysteine and the closing phenylalanine or tryptophan. Each record gives: CDR3 protein, CDR3 DNA, clone size, D gene, J gene, V gene. A D gene is named only where the DNA matches it firmly. For some rows the clone size is stated as once, few or many, or as a class when expanded; others skip it.

CAWRGQNTGELFF	TGTGCCTGGAGGGGGCAGAACACCGGGGAGCTGTTTTTT	.	.	TRBJ2-2	TRBV30
CASSWDSTSIDGYTF	TGTGCCAGCAGCTGGGACAGCACCTCGATCGATGGCTACACCTTC	few	TRBD1	TRBJ1-2	TRBV7-2
CASSLNRDYNEQFF	TGTGCCAGCAGCTTGAACAGGGATTATAATGAGCAGTTCTTC	.	.	TRBJ2-1	TRBV5-4
CASSQVRFSNTQYF	TGTGCCAGCAGCCAAGTTCGGTTCTCAAATACGCAGTATTTT	.	.	TRBJ2-3	TRBV14
CASSSPGTGIYEQYF	TGTGCCAGCAGCTCCCCCGGGACAGGGATATACGAGCAGTACTTC	.	TRBD1	TRBJ2-7	TRBV11-3
CASSPTTPGQGNYGYTF	TGTGCCAGCTCACCAACAACCCCAGGACAGGGAAACTATGGCTACACCTTC	.	TRBD1	TRBJ1-2	TRBV18
CASSLGQGNYGYTF	TGTGCCAGCAGCTTAGGACAGGGTAACTATGGCTACACCTTC	few	TRBD1	TRBJ1-2	TRBV7-3
CSVTGTSGTDTQYF	TGCAGCGTTACTGGGACTAGCGGAACAGATACGCAGTATTTT	.	TRBD2	TRBJ2-3	TRBV29-1
CAINPGTSLNTGELFF	TGTGCCATCAATCCTGGGACTAGCCTGAACACCGGGGAGCTGTTTTTT	few	TRBD2	TRBJ2-2	TRBV10-3
CASSLLGTGEQFF	TGTGCCAGCAGCTTATTGGGGACTGGCGAGCAGTTCTTC	few	.	TRBJ2-1	TRBV7-9
CASSRGQGLDTQYF	TGCGCCAGCAGCCGAGGACAGGGATTGGATACGCAGTATTTT	.	TRBD1	TRBJ2-3	TRBV5-1
CASSQGQRSSYNSPLHF	TGCGCCAGCAGCCAAGGACAGAGGAGCTCCTATAATTCACCCCTCCACTTT	few	.	TRBJ1-6	TRBV4-3
CATRDRAANTGELFF	TGTGCCACCAGAGACAGGGCCGCGAACACCGGGGAGCTGTTTTTT	few	TRBD1	TRBJ2-2	TRBV15
CASSIGRGRGTEAFF	TGTGCCAGTAGTATCGGCCGTGGGCGGGGGACTGAAGCTTTCTTT	few	.	TRBJ1-1	TRBV19
CAWRYSGTDTQYF	TGTGCCTGGAGATATTCCGGGACAGATACGCAGTATTTT	few	.	TRBJ2-3	TRBV30
CASRRTGGNYGYTF	TGTGCCAGCAGACGGACAGGGGGCAACTATGGCTACACCTTC	.	TRBD1	TRBJ1-2	TRBV6-4
CASTPRRDHTEAFF	TGTGCCAGCACCCCGCGGAGGGATCACACTGAAGCTTTCTTT	.	.	TRBJ1-1	TRBV28
CASKDGGEQYF	TGTGCCAGCAAAGACGGAGGCGAGCAGTACTTC	.	.	TRBJ2-7	TRBV27
CSVDPILGGSSYEQYF	TGCAGCGTTGACCCCATTCTAGGCGGGAGTTCCTACGAGCAGTACTTC	.	TRBD2	TRBJ2-7	TRBV29-1
CAWSKGASNQPQHF	TGTGCCTGGAGTAAGGGGGCCAGCAATCAGCCCCAGCATTTT	.	TRBD1	TRBJ1-5	TRBV30
CASSLLSGQGLQPQHF	TGTGCCAGCAGCTTGTTATCGGGACAGGGGCTTCAGCCCCAGCATTTT	few	TRBD1	TRBJ1-5	TRBV7-2
CASKGDRTEAFF	TGTGCCAGTAAAGGGGATAGGACTGAAGCTTTCTTT	once	.	TRBJ1-1	TRBV19
CASSPTGQSMSGANVLTF	TGTGCCAGCTCACCAACGGGACAGTCGATGTCTGGGGCCAACGTCCTGACTTTC	few	TRBD1	TRBJ2-6	TRBV18
CASSLRTGFHEQYF	TGTGCCAGCAGCTTACGGACAGGTTTCCACGAGCAGTACTTC	.	TRBD1	TRBJ2-7	TRBV4-2
CASSPRLAGVVEQFF	TGTGCCAGCAGCCCTCGGCTGGCGGGAGTCGTCGAGCAGTTCTTC	many	TRBD2	TRBJ2-1	TRBV9
CAISGTGGTDTQYF	TGTGCCATCAGTGGAACCGGAGGCACAGATACGCAGTATTTT	.	.	TRBJ2-3	TRBV10-3
CATTSPIGLAGKNIQYF	TGTGCCACCACCTCGCCCATCGGACTAGCGGGGAAAAACATTCAGTACTTC	.	TRBD2	TRBJ2-4	TRBV15